Reported below is one T cell receptor (beta chain). Its cognate antigen has yet to be identified. No qualities accompany the bases; no much larger clone lies one base away. Interpreted using the paper, the time point label stands for: progressive disease on ibrutinib. Roughly 2 micrograms of genomic DNA were extracted from cryopreserved PBMCs for TCR beta library preparation. Longitudinal blood samples from CLL patients on ibrutinib monotherapy were analyzed using high-throughput TCR beta sequencing. The patients took part in an open-label, single-center phase 2 trial of ibrutinib monotherapy. On a MiSeq, deep resolution sequencing aimed for a depth between 1 in 1 million and 1 in 200,000 T cells, with each clonotype covered approximately 9.8x on average. The immunoSEQ hsTCRB Kit was used to generate the TCR beta libraries. Processing in the source paper ran as follows. ImmunoSEQ Data Assistant and ImmunoSEQ Analyzer were used for data analysis, and V, D and J genes were assigned according to IMGT definitions. Clonality, with values ranging from 0 to 1, was calculated as one minus the normalized Shannon entropy of productive rearrangement frequencies. Only overrepresented clonotypes making up at least 0.05% of the repertoire of each patient were included in the public clonotype analysis. Thirteen age-matched healthy donor repertoires from immuneACCESS were used as controls for clonality. TCRdb holds this immuneACCESS table with in-frame rearrangements only. Some clones are missing; in checked studies, unresolved V genes explain under half, and the rest has no known cause. The V and J calls and clone size were taken over from that table, and D and trimming were inferred from the DNA. Recorded for this sample are around 53,000 clones; roughly 50% of them occurred a single time. The ten largest clones capture 24% of the sample.

Including cysteine and phenylalanine, the CDR3 has 13 amino acids. Only the CDR3 DNA is retained, 39 bases long and in frame from the first base. CDR1 and CDR2 are drawn from the germline V gene: SNHLY, FYNNEI. A distance of 7 bases separates the germline ends of V and J, which lose 1 base and 6 bases respectively. This sample stems from a study of cytotoxic CD8 clonotypes in ibrutinib-treated CLL (dated by TCRdb to the early 2020s). Some background on the complete study: The cohort included some 14 treatment-naive and around 10 relapsed/refractory patients; approximately 17 were IGHV unmutated. Partial responses were observed in about 25 patients and complete responses in 2; after a median follow-up of 68 months, remission was maintained in 14 patients and progression was observed in approximately 12. Response samples were obtained after a median of approximately twelve months of treatment, with a range of about 6 to 36 months. On average, each sample yielded hundreds of thousands of productive templates and around 98,000 productive rearrangements. Longitudinal samples were obtainable from about 30% of the 86 participants in the trial. Cryopreserved peripheral blood mononuclear cells were obtained before treatment, at response, and at either sustained remission or disease progression. Every sample from remission and from progressive disease was obtained while the patients were still on ibrutinib. Overall study results and their limits: Clonality increased at ibrutinib response, stayed stable in sustained remission, and fell back toward baseline at progression. Sustained-remission and progressing patients did not have matched sampling times, and lymph node repertoires were not examined. Baseline clonality exceeded that of age-matched healthy donors and correlated strongly with circulating CD8+ T-cell counts. Public clonotypes were rare and either shrank or stayed stable during treatment, and the rise in clonality at ibrutinib response reflected expansion of private clonotypes.

The chain is encoded by TRBV2 joined to TRBJ1-5; no D gene is confidently identified. This receptor was identified in a human donor with chronic lymphocytic leukemia. The sample was PBMCs, taken at disease progression, from a patient treated with ibrutinib. The sequence in DNA is TGTGCCAGCAGTGAAGGGTACTCTCAGCCCCAGCATTTT. This codes for CASSEGYSQPQHF.